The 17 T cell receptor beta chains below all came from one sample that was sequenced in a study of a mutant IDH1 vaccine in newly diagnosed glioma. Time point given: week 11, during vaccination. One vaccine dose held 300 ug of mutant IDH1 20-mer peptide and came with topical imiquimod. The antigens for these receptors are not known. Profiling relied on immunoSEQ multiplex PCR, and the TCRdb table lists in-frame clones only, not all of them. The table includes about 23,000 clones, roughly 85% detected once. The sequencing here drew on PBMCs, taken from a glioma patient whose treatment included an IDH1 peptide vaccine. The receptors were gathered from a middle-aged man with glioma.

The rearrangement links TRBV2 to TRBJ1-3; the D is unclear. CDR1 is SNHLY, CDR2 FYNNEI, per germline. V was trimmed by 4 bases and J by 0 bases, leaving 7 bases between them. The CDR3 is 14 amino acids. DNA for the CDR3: TGTGCCAGCAGTGTAACCGGCTCTGGAAACACCATATATTTT. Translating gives CASSVTGSGNTIYF.

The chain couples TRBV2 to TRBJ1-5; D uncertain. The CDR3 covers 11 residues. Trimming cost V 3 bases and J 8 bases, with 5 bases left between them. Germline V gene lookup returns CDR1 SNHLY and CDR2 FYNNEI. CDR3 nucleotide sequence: TGTGCCAGCAGTGACAGTGAGCCCCAGCATTTT. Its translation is CASSDSEPQHF. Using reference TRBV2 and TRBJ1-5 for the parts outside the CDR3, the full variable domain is EPEVTQTPSHQVTQMGQEVILRCVPISNHLYFYWYRQILGQKVEFLVSFYNNEISEKSEIFDDQFSVERPDGSNFTLKIRSTKLEDSAMYFCASSDSEPQHFGDGTRLSIL.

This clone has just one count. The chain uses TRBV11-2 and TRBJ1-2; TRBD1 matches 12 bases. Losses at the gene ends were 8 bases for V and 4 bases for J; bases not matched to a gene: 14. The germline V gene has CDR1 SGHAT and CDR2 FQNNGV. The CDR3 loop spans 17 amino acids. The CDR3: CASAPIASGQGAYGYTF. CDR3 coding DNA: TGTGCCAGCGCTCCTATCGCTTCGGGACAGGGGGCCTATGGCTACACCTTC.

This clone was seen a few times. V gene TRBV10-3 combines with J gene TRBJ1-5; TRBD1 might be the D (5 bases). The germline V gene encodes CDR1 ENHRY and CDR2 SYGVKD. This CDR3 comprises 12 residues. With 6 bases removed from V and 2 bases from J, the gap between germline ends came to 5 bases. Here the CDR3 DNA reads TGTGCCATCAGCAGGGGCAATCAGCCCCAGCATTTT. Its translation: CAISRGNQPQHF.

The CDR3 DNA follows: TGTGCCAGCAGCTTAATGGGACAGGGACGGATTGGAAACACCATATATTTT. Translating gives CASSLMGQGRIGNTIYF. This rearrangement joins TRBV5-6 to TRBJ1-3, with 9 positions matching TRBD1. This CDR3 region has 17 residues. Germline CDR1 SGHDT, CDR2 YYEEEE. The V gene end was trimmed by 2 bases and the J gene end by 3 bases; junction bases not matched to a gene: 9. Full variable domain (outside the CDR3, taken from reference TRBV5-6 and TRBJ1-3): DAGVTQSPTHLIKTRGQQVTLRCSPKSGHDTVSWYQQALGQGPQFIFQYYEEEERQRGNFPDRFSGHQFPNYSSELNVNALLLGDSALYLCASSLMGQGRIGNTIYFGEGSWLTVV.

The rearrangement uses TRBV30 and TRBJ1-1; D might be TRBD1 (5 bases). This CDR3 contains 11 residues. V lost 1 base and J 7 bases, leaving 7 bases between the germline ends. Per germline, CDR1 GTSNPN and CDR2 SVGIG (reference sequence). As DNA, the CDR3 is TGTGCCTGGAGTGACAGGCATGAAGCTTTCTTT. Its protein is CAWSDRHEAFF.

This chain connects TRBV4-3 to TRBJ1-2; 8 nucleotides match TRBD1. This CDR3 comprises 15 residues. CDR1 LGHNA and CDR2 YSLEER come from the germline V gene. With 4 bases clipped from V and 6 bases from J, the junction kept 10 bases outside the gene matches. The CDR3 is CASSPWTGWGDGYTF. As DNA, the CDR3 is TGCGCCAGCAGCCCTTGGACAGGGTGGGGAGATGGCTACACCTTC.

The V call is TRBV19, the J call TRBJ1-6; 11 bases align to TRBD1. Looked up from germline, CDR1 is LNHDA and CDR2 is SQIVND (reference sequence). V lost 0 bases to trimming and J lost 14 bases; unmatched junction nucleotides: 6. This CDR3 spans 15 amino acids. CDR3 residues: CASSIDTGQGESLHF. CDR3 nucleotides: TGTGCCAGTAGTATAGATACGGGACAGGGGGAATCCCTCCACTTT.

This CDR3 is CASSQTGRSLAGNEQYF. The CDR3 nucleotides read TGCGCCAGCAGTCAAACCGGGCGGTCGCTAGCGGGAAACGAGCAGTACTTC. This chain joins TRBV23-1 and TRBJ2-7; 9 bases match TRBD2. TRBV23-1 carries the ORF label, with uncertain function. J gave up 5 bases and V 2 bases, and 13 bases lay outside the gene matches. The CDR3 extends over 17 amino acids.

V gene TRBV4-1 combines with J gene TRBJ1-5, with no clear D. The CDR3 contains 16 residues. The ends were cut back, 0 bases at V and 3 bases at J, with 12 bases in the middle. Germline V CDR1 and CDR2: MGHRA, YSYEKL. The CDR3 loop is CASSQDRQIFNQPQHF. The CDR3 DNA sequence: TGCGCCAGCAGCCAAGATAGGCAGATCTTCAATCAGCCCCAGCATTTT.

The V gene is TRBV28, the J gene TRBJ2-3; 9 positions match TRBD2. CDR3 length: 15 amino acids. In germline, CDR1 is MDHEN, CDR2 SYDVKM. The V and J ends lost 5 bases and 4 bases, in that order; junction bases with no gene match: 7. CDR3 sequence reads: CASSPSGGRADTQYF. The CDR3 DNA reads TGTGCCAGCAGTCCGTCTGGCGGGAGGGCAGATACGCAGTATTTT.

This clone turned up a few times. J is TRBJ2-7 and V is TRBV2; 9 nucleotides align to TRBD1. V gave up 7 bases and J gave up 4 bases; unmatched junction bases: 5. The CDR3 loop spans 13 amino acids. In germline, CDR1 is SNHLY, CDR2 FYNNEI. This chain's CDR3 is CASTGTGKYEQYF. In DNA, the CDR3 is TGTGCCAGCACCGGGACAGGGAAATACGAGCAGTACTTC.

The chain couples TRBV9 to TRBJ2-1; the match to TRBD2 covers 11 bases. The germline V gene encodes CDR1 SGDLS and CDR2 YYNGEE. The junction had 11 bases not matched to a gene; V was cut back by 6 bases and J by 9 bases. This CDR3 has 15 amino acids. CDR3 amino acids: CASTFLAGGVAEQFF. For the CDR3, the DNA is TGTGCCAGCACGTTCTTAGCGGGAGGGGTAGCTGAGCAGTTCTTC.

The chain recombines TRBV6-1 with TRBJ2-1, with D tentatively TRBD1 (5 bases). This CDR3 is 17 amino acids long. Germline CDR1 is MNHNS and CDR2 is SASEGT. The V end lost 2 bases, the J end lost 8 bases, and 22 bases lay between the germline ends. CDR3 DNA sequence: TGTGCCAGCAGTGAATCCTACGGACATTCCCTTCGCGATGAGCAGTTCTTC. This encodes CASSESYGHSLRDEQFF.

DNA for the CDR3: TGCGCCAGCAGCCGCCCGGGACAGGGCGTCCCCCTCCACTTT. Translation: CASSRPGQGVPLHF. The V and J genes are TRBV4-1 and TRBJ1-6; 9 nucleotides match TRBD1. Trimming removed 4 bases from V and 13 bases from J; junction bases left unmatched: 8. The CDR3 sequence is 14 residues long. Germline V gene lookup returns CDR1 MGHRA and CDR2 YSYEKL.

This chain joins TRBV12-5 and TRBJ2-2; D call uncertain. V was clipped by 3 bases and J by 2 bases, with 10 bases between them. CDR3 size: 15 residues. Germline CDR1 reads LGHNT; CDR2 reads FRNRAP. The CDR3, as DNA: TGTGCTAGTGGTTTTAACGACGGCAACACCGGGGAGCTGTTTTTT. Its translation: CASGFNDGNTGELFF.

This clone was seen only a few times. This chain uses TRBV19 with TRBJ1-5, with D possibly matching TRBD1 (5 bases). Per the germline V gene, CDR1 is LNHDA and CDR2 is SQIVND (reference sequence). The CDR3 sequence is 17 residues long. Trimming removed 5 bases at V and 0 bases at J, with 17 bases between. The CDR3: CASSPGGGVVSNQPQHF. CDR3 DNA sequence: TGTGCCAGTAGTCCTGGTGGAGGGGTTGTTAGCAATCAGCCCCAGCATTTT.